Shown below are 26 T cell receptor beta chains from a single sample sequenced in a study of T cell changes during pregnancy in multiple sclerosis. TCRdb keeps only in-frame clones here, not all; method: immunoSEQ multiplex PCR. The data hold about 87,000 clones, with around 93% observed a single time. The sample consisted of peripheral blood, taken in the third trimester of pregnancy. These receptors all come from a female donor in good health, enrolled as a control in a pregnancy study.

This sequence joins TRBV6-5 and TRBJ2-2; TRBD2 matches 9 bases. V trimming: 7 bases; J trimming: 5 bases; junction bases outside the gene matches: 8. The V gene's germline CDR1 is MNHEY and CDR2 SVGAGI. This CDR3 contains 15 residues. CDR3: CASNGMLAGTGELFF. Written as DNA, the CDR3 is TGTGCCAGCAATGGGATGCTAGCGGGAACCGGGGAGCTGTTTTTT.

This chain links TRBV11-2 with TRBJ1-1; no firm D call. The CDR3 sequence is 13 residues long. CDR1 SGHAT and CDR2 FQNNGV come from the germline V gene. V was pared by 1 base and J by 5 bases, with 8 bases between. CDR3 sequence: CASSLARLTEAFF. CDR3 DNA sequence: TGTGCCAGCAGCTTAGCCCGGTTGACTGAAGCTTTCTTT.

V is TRBV7-6 and J is TRBJ2-5; D is uncertain. Matching the DNA end better, TRBJ2-7 makes the J call doubtful. The CDR3 is 13 residues long. The V gene's germline CDR1 is SGHVS and CDR2 FNYEAQ. The CDR3 sequence is CASSQAPSYEQYF. CDR3 nucleotide sequence: TGTGCCAGCAGCCAAGCACCCTCCTACGAGCAGTACTTC.

The chain uses TRBV5-6 and TRBJ2-2; TRBD1 agrees at 10 bases. V was clipped by 3 bases and J by 8 bases; unmatched bases: 13. CDR3 length equals 17 residues. CDR1 and CDR2 from the germline V gene are SGHDT and YYEEEE. Written as DNA, the CDR3 is TGTGCCAGCAGCTGGCTGGGGACAGGGGTGATGTCGGGGGAGCTGTTTTTT. Translation gives CASSWLGTGVMSGELFF.

This chain links TRBV19 with TRBJ1-5, with 7 bases fitting TRBD1. CDR3 length equals 15 residues. The ends lost 0 bases at V and 6 bases at J; junction bases unmatched: 5. Per germline, CDR1 LNHDA and CDR2 SQIVND (reference sequence). CDR3 sequence reads: CASSIDGDRPQPQHF. In nucleotides, the CDR3 is TGTGCCAGTAGTATAGATGGGGACAGACCTCAGCCCCAGCATTTT.

The chain has TRBV18 and TRBJ2-7; 12 bases align to TRBD2. V was pared by 4 bases and J by 5 bases, with 3 bases of the junction left unmatched. The CDR3 runs to 14 residues. The germline V gene has CDR1 KGHSH and CDR2 LQKENI. The CDR3 DNA sequence: TGTGCCAGCTCACAACTAGCGGGAGGTGACGAGCAGTACTTC. It codes for CASSQLAGGDEQYF.

This chain uses TRBV5-5 with TRBJ2-7; TRBD1 matches 7 bases. The germline gives CDR1 SGHKS, CDR2 YYEKEE (reference sequence). The V and J ends lost 4 bases and 5 bases, in that order; junction bases with no gene match: 9. CDR3 length: 14 residues. CDR3 in DNA: TGTGCCAGCAGCCCGGTGACAGGGAACCACGAGCAGTACTTC. It codes for CASSPVTGNHEQYF. The full variable domain, completed using reference TRBV5-5 and TRBJ2-7, is DAGVTQSPTHLIKTRGQQVTLRCSPISGHKSVSWYQQVLGQGPQFIFQYYEKEERGRGNFPDRFSARQFPNYSSELNVNALLLGDSALYLCASSPVTGNHEQYFGPGTRLTVT.

The chain carries TRBV7-2 and TRBJ2-2; the D gene is possibly TRBD2 (5 bases). Per the germline V gene, CDR1 is SGHTA and CDR2 is FQGNSA. This CDR3 has 15 amino acids. V lost 1 base and J lost 5, with 11 bases in between. CDR3 coding DNA: TGTGCCAGCAGCTTAGTGCGGACTGCTACCGGGGAGCTGTTTTTT. Translated, it gives CASSLVRTATGELFF.

This chain links TRBV2 with TRBJ1-2, with no clear D. The V gene's germline CDR1 is SNHLY and CDR2 FYNNEI. Trimming cost V 6 bases and J 4 bases, with 18 bases left between them. This CDR3 contains 15 residues. The DNA of the CDR3 is TGTGCCAGCAGCCCACAAATCGAAAATCTCTATGGCTACACCTTC. It translates to CASSPQIENLYGYTF.

This chain joins TRBV2 and TRBJ2-7; TRBD1 agrees at 7 bases. The J segment lost 2 bases and the V segment lost 3 bases, leaving 1 base of the junction unmatched. CDR3 length: 13 amino acids. The germline gives CDR1 SNHLY, CDR2 FYNNEI. This CDR3 is CASSETGTYEQYF. The CDR3, as DNA: TGTGCCAGCAGTGAGACAGGGACCTACGAGCAGTACTTC.

V is TRBV25-1 and J is TRBJ2-7; D is unclear. The CDR3 runs to 12 residues. CDR1 is MGHDK and CDR2 is SYGVNS in the germline V gene. V was clipped by 3 bases and J by 2 bases, with 5 bases between them. The CDR3 loop is CASSDRAYEQYF. The CDR3 DNA follows: TGTGCCAGCAGTGATCGAGCCTACGAGCAGTACTTC.

This clone was seen a single time. This chain links TRBV29-1 with TRBJ2-1; 16 nucleotides match TRBD2. The CDR3 loop spans 17 amino acids. V lost 6 bases, J lost 1 base, and 6 bases stayed unmatched. Germline-derived CDR1 and CDR2 are SQVTM and ANQGSEA. The CDR3: CSVMGTSGRGSYNEQFF. The CDR3 DNA sequence: TGCAGCGTGATGGGGACTAGCGGGAGGGGGTCCTACAATGAGCAGTTCTTC.

The V gene is TRBV28, the J gene TRBJ1-2, with 9 bases fitting TRBD1. Looked up from germline, CDR1 is MDHEN and CDR2 is SYDVKM. V dropped 6 bases and J dropped 5; count of bases not matched to a gene: 7. The CDR3 spans 14 residues. CDR3 residues: CASSSGTGFYGYTF. The CDR3, as DNA: TGTGCCAGCAGCTCCGGGACAGGGTTTTATGGCTACACCTTC.

The chain carries TRBV10-3 and TRBJ2-7; 9 bases map to TRBD1. Germline trimming cut 4 bases from V and 0 bases from J; bases unmatched to any gene: 10. The CDR3 spans 17 residues. The V gene's germline CDR1 is ENHRY and CDR2 SYGVKD. This CDR3 reads CAISGDTGGILSYEQYF. The CDR3 DNA reads as TGTGCCATCAGTGGGGATACAGGGGGCATTCTCTCCTACGAGCAGTACTTC.

The chain carries TRBV7-2 and TRBJ2-7; D call uncertain. V was shortened by 1 base and J by 2 bases, with 6 bases between the two germline ends. CDR1 SGHTA and CDR2 FQGNSA come from the germline V gene. The CDR3 extends over 13 amino acids. This chain's CDR3 is CASSLDAAYEQYF. The CDR3 DNA reads TGTGCCAGCAGCTTAGACGCGGCCTACGAGCAGTACTTC.

The chain recombines TRBV27 with TRBJ2-7; the match to TRBD1 covers 8 bases. The CDR3 loop spans 13 amino acids. Losses at the gene ends were 3 bases for V and 7 bases for J; bases not matched to a gene: 5. The germline gives CDR1 MNHEY, CDR2 SMNVEV (reference sequence). The CDR3 loop reads CASSFLDRAEQYF. In DNA form, the CDR3 reads TGTGCCAGCAGTTTCTTGGACAGGGCGGAGCAGTACTTC.

The chain couples TRBV4-1 to TRBJ2-7, with 10 bases aligning to TRBD1. This CDR3 contains 13 residues. The V gene's germline CDR1 is MGHRA and CDR2 YSYEKL. Losses at the gene ends were 9 bases for V and 5 bases for J; bases not matched to a gene: 7. CDR3 coding DNA: TGCGCCAGTAGGGACAGGGGAGGGGACGAGCAGTACTTC. It codes for CASRDRGGDEQYF.

V usage is TRBV30 and J usage is TRBJ1-2; 7 bases agree with TRBD1. V lost 4 bases, J lost 1 base, and 0 bases stayed unmatched. This CDR3 spans 12 amino acids. Germline V CDR1 and CDR2: GTSNPN, SVGIG (reference sequence). CDR3 protein: CAWTGGNYGYTF. CDR3 nucleotides: TGTGCCTGGACAGGGGGTAACTATGGCTACACCTTC.

J is TRBJ2-1 and V is TRBV19; tentatively, D is TRBD1 (5 bases). The germline CDR1 and CDR2 sequences are LNHDA and SQIVND (reference sequence). The CDR3 has 14 amino acids. V lost 5 bases, J lost 3 bases, and 11 bases lay in between. CDR3 protein: CASSAEGDYNEQFF. The DNA of the CDR3 is TGTGCCAGTAGTGCGGAAGGGGACTACAATGAGCAGTTCTTC.

The chain links TRBV29-1 to TRBJ2-3; D is possibly TRBD1 (6 bases). V lost 4 bases and J lost 4, with 12 bases in between. Germline V gene lookup returns CDR1 SQVTM and CDR2 ANQGSEA. CDR3 length: 13 residues. The CDR3 spells CSVVWGQADTQYF. The CDR3, as DNA: TGCAGCGTTGTATGGGGGCAGGCAGATACGCAGTATTTT.

The genes are TRBV14 and TRBJ2-2; 9 bases agree with TRBD2. The CDR3 spans 16 residues. From germline, CDR1 is SGHDN and CDR2 FVKESK. V shed 1 base and J 1 base; nucleotides not matched to a gene: 1. The CDR3 DNA is TGTGCCAGCAGCCAAGGACTAGCGGAGAACACCGGGGAGCTGTTTTTT. Translation gives CASSQGLAENTGELFF.

The chain recombines TRBV28 with TRBJ1-5, with 7 bases that match TRBD1. Per the germline V gene, CDR1 is MDHEN and CDR2 is SYDVKM. The CDR3 extends over 13 amino acids. With V trimmed by 6 bases and J by 4 bases, 3 bases remained unmatched. CDR3 residues: CASRGQPNQPQHF. DNA for the CDR3: TGTGCCAGCAGGGGACAGCCAAATCAGCCCCAGCATTTT.

The chain links TRBV28 to TRBJ2-7, with 7 nucleotides matching TRBD1. J gave up 0 bases and V 5 bases, and 7 bases lay outside the gene matches. CDR1 and CDR2 from the germline V gene are MDHEN and SYDVKM. The CDR3 loop spans 15 amino acids. CDR3 sequence reads: CASSRAGTDSYEQYF. The CDR3 DNA reads as TGTGCCAGCAGTAGGGCCGGGACAGACTCCTACGAGCAGTACTTC.

There are a few counts of this clone. J is TRBJ1-1 and V is TRBV14; 8 nucleotides match TRBD1. Germline V gene sequence: CDR1 SGHDN, CDR2 FVKESK. J was trimmed by 5 bases and V by 0 bases; bases with no gene match: 5. This CDR3 has 15 amino acids. The CDR3 nucleotides are TGTGCCAGCAGCCAAGACACAGGGGGTGGGACTGAAGCTTTCTTT. Amino acid sequence: CASSQDTGGGTEAFF. Supplemented by reference TRBV14 and TRBJ1-1, the full variable domain reads EAGVTQFPSHSVIEKGQTVTLRCDPISGHDNLYWYRRVMGKEIKFLLHFVKESKQDESGMPNNRFLAERTGGTYSTLKVQPAELEDSGVYFCASSQDTGGGTEAFFGQGTRLTVV.

The chain's CDR3 is CASSQLTPGQGAETQYF. The DNA of the CDR3 is TGCGCCAGCAGCCAGCTTACCCCGGGACAGGGCGCAGAGACCCAGTACTTC. The chain joins TRBV4-1 to TRBJ2-5, with 9 nucleotides matching TRBD1. CDR3 length: 17 residues. The J segment lost 4 bases and the V segment lost 3 bases, leaving 12 bases of the junction unmatched. Germline V lookup: CDR1 MGHRA, CDR2 YSYEKL.

The chain employs TRBV19 and TRBJ2-3; TRBD1 matches 11 bases. The CDR3 extends over 16 amino acids. The V gene end was trimmed by 5 bases and the J gene end by 4 bases; junction bases not matched to a gene: 8. In germline, CDR1 is LNHDA, CDR2 SQIVND (reference sequence). The CDR3 nucleotides are TGTGCCAGTAGTCTCGGGACAGGGGGGGTGGCAGATACGCAGTATTTT. This translates into CASSLGTGGVADTQYF.